The entry below describes one TCR beta chain. There is no known antigen for this receptor. Per-base quality was not reported, and no clone a single base away is much larger than it. V loses 4 bases at its end and J loses 8 bases; junction bases beyond the gene matches: 22. From the germline V gene, CDR1 is SGHDT and CDR2 is YYEEEE. Spanning cysteine to phenylalanine, the CDR3 consists of 20 amino acids. Just CDR3 DNA is preserved here, 60 bases in frame from base 1. This sample is part of a study of T cell repertoires in cytomegalovirus infection (dated by TCRdb to 2018 to 2020). As for the study more broadly: Recently identified HLA-C-restricted CMV epitopes, whose presentation resists viral immunomodulation, were targeted by peptide stimulations together with well-studied HLA-B-restricted epitopes. The HLA type of each donor mattered for the analysis, because public TCR beta signatures pointed to carriage of CMV infection along with the matching HLA type.

The sample's treatment or condition, from its label and the paper: in vitro stimulation with specific CMV peptide epitopes to enrich CMV-specific T cells. The paper's findings and limits, for the study overall: Cumulative frequency of public TCR beta family members discriminated carriers of CMV infection plus the relevant HLA type in this cohort and an independent 352-donor cohort. The ex vivo response was dominated by HLA-C-restricted CMV-specific TCR beta clonotypes, which also provided the single most frequent clonotype in two of eight donors.

TCRdb lists the instrument as Illumina HiSeq 1500. Using fastp trimming at Q25 and MiXCR clonotype assembly, TCRdb reanalyzed the public sequencing data and kept in-frame beta chains. Rows with a matching CDR3 protein are joined into one entry that keeps the most common DNA and genes. The table for this sample lists roughly 350,000 distinct CDR3 sequences; roughly a third of them were counted only once. The ten biggest clones cover about 13% of the sample. The sequence joins TRBV5-6 to TRBJ2-1; 12 junctional bases match TRBD2. This clonotype originated in a human donor in good health (CMV status not recorded). Some clones in this sample may be carry-over from other donors' samples. The sample consisted of cultured PBMCs, taken from culture after CMV antigen stimulation. CDR3 reads: CASSRVPGLAGRTYKYEQFF. The base sequence is TGTGCCAGCAGCCGCGTCCCGGGACTAGCGGGTCGAACCTACAAGTATGAGCAGTTCTTC.